This TCR beta chain was captured in a study of blood T cell repertoires in COVID-19. As for the study in general: The analysed material was cDNA or gDNA that came from T cells, B-cell-depleted T cells, or PBMCs.

The CDR3 runs 21 residues. After removal of 0 bases from V and 1 base from J, the junction contained 16 bases not matched to a gene. The V gene's germline CDR1 is MDHEN and CDR2 SYDVKM. Data came from immunoSEQ multiplex PCR; TCRdb stores just in-frame clones and leaves some out. The table records 90,000 to 150,000 clones, about three quarters of them present only once. The sample comprised peripheral blood. This sequence was found in a man aged 65 to 79 with acute or convalescent COVID-19. V is TRBV28 and J is TRBJ2-7; 12 bases align to TRBD1. The CDR3 loop is CASSLWKPGQGAFVGSYEQYF. CDR3 coding DNA: TGTGCCAGCAGTTTATGGAAACCGGGACAGGGGGCTTTTGTAGGGTCCTACGAGCAGTACTTC.